The 21 T cell receptor beta chains in this list originate from one sample, sequenced in a study of blood T cells in healthy people across ages. Using a J-beta primer mix together with a sample-barcoded 5' primer, a second PCR was run for about 6 to 11 cycles. MiXCR, applied by TCRdb to the 5' RACE reads, yields one record per CDR3 protein. The profile shows 630,000 or so distinct CDR3 sequences, about 30% of them singletons. Sample: blood. All receptors derive from a woman over 75 in good health.

This clonotype was counted many times. The chain recombines TRBV20-1 with TRBJ2-5; 9 bases match TRBD1. Germline V CDR1 and CDR2: DFQATT, SNEGSKA (reference sequence). This CDR3 contains 12 residues. The V segment lost 7 bases and the J segment 0 bases; nucleotides outside the gene matches: 0. In DNA, the CDR3 is TGCAGTGGGGACAGGGACCAAGAGACCCAGTACTTC. This codes for CSGDRDQETQYF.

A few counts support this clonotype. The genes are TRBV30 and TRBJ1-2; D perhaps matches TRBD1 (5 bases). The CDR3 runs to 14 residues. V lost 5 bases to trimming and J lost 1 base, with 14 bases between them. Germline loops: CDR1 GTSNPN, CDR2 SVGIG (reference sequence). This CDR3 is CAWYTGTGNYGYTF. The CDR3 DNA is TGTGCCTGGTACACCGGGACCGGTAACTATGGCTACACCTTC.

This clonotype was recorded many times. Germline and junction disagree at one end, which may indicate a read error. The chain carries TRBV6-5 and TRBJ2-7; 7 bases match TRBD1. This CDR3 has 16 amino acids. Per germline, CDR1 MNHEY and CDR2 SVGAGI. Here the CDR3 DNA reads TGTGCCAGCAGCTACTATTCGACAGGGTCTTCCTACGAGCAGTACTTC. Amino acid sequence: CASSYYSTGSSYEQYF.

The CDR3 is CASSRTGGGFQETQYF. The CDR3 nucleotides read TGTGCCAGCAGTCGGACAGGTGGGGGATTCCAAGAGACCCAGTACTTC. The chain is built from TRBV6-4 and TRBJ2-5, with 7 nucleotides matching TRBD1. Germline values: CDR1 MRHNA, CDR2 SNTAGT. With V trimmed by 5 bases and J by 1 base, 10 bases remained unmatched. This CDR3 spans 16 amino acids.

The chain couples TRBV19 to TRBJ1-2, with TRBD1 matching 7 bases. V gave up 4 bases and J gave up 6 bases; unmatched junction bases: 11. The CDR3 consists of 15 residues. Germline V lookup: CDR1 LNHDA, CDR2 SQIVND (reference sequence). This CDR3 is CASSTTGLGSNGYTF. For the CDR3, the DNA is TGTGCCAGTAGTACGACAGGGTTGGGTAGCAATGGCTACACCTTC.

This clonotype was seen at least ten times. The rearrangement uses TRBV6-5 and TRBJ2-3; TRBD1 agrees at 10 bases. V was clipped by 2 bases and J by 1 base; unmatched bases: 9. This CDR3 region has 18 residues. From germline, CDR1 is MNHEY and CDR2 SVGAGI. The CDR3 DNA follows: TGTGCCAGCAGTTACCGAGGACAGGGGGTACGAGGCACAGATACGCAGTATTTT. Translating gives CASSYRGQGVRGTDTQYF.

This clonotype was found many times. The rearrangement uses TRBV6-5 and TRBJ2-7; D perhaps matches TRBD2 (5 bases). Per the germline V gene, CDR1 is MNHEY and CDR2 is SVGAGI. Trimming took off 3 bases at V and 6 bases at J, with 15 bases between the two ends. This CDR3 is built from 14 residues. The CDR3 spells CASSYWAVSGEQYF. The DNA for the CDR3 is TGTGCCAGCAGTTATTGGGCGGTGAGCGGCGAGCAGTACTTC.

Ten or more counts support this clonotype. The chain recombines TRBV5-1 with TRBJ1-2, with 8 bases identical to TRBD1. The germline V gene encodes CDR1 SGHRS and CDR2 YFSETQ. V gave up 0 bases and J gave up 7 bases; unmatched junction bases: 5. The CDR3 is 14 residues long. The CDR3 spells CASSLAGQGSGYTF. CDR3 DNA sequence: TGCGCCAGCAGCTTGGCCGGACAGGGTTCTGGCTACACCTTC.

The sample holds a few counts of this clonotype. This may come from a read error, since a much larger clone is one base off. CDR3 DNA sequence: TGTGCCACCCGACGAGCGGGGGACACAGATACGCAGTATTTT. This encodes CATRRAGDTDTQYF. The chain joins TRBV15 to TRBJ2-3; 8 positions match TRBD2. CDR3 size: 14 residues. The germline V gene has CDR1 LNHNV and CDR2 YYDKDF (reference sequence). J gave up 2 bases and V 8 bases, and 6 bases lay outside the gene matches.

This clonotype was recorded many times. The chain has TRBV29-1 and TRBJ2-3, with D perhaps matching TRBD1 or TRBD2 (5 bases each). Germline CDR1 SQVTM, CDR2 ANQGSEA. The CDR3 consists of 13 residues. V lost 7 bases, J lost 2 bases, and 13 bases lay in between. CDR3 residues: CSAQRGDTDTQYF. In nucleotides, the CDR3 is TGCAGCGCACAGAGAGGGGACACAGATACGCAGTATTTT.

This clonotype has a count of ten or more. This sequence joins TRBV2 and TRBJ2-7; a weak D match, TRBD2 (6 bases). The CDR3 length is 12 residues. Per germline, CDR1 SNHLY and CDR2 FYNNEI. V lost 5 bases to trimming and J lost 4 bases, with 9 bases between them. CDR3 bases: TGTGCCAGCAGTTGGAGGGGATACGAGCAGTACTTC. Its protein product is CASSWRGYEQYF.

This clonotype was observed many times. The chain carries TRBV7-2 and TRBJ2-7; 10 positions match TRBD1. This CDR3 region has 16 residues. The germline V gene has CDR1 SGHTA and CDR2 FQGNSA. V gave up 5 bases and J gave up 6 bases; unmatched junction bases: 13. CDR3 in amino acids: CASSPYLTGGYLEQYF. CDR3 in DNA: TGTGCCAGCAGCCCCTACCTGACAGGGGGCTATCTCGAGCAGTACTTC.

In this sample, this clonotype turned up many times. CDR3 amino acids: CAAAWGSANTEAFF. The DNA for the CDR3 is TGTGCAGCGGCATGGGGGAGTGCGAACACTGAAGCTTTCTTT. The rearrangement joins TRBV6-6 to TRBJ1-1, with D possibly TRBD1 on 5 matching bases. Germline loops: CDR1 MNHNY, CDR2 SVGAGI (reference sequence). The CDR3 covers 14 residues.

This clonotype is a singleton in its sample. The V and J genes are TRBV7-7 and TRBJ1-1; D gene uncertain. Between the trimmed V and J ends, which lost 5 bases and 0 bases, there was a span of 7 bases. Germline CDR1 reads SSHAT; CDR2 reads FNYEAQ (reference sequence). There are 13 residues in the CDR3. The CDR3 DNA is TGTGCCAGCAGCACTAACTTGAACACTGAAGCTTTCTTT. It codes for CASSTNLNTEAFF. Looking up the rest from reference TRBV7-7 and TRBJ1-1 gives the full variable domain: GAGVSQSPRYKVTKRGQDVTLRCDPISSHATLYWYQQALGQGPEFLTYFNYEAQPDKSGLPSDRFSAERPEGSISTLTIQRTEQRDSAMYRCASSTNLNTEAFFGQGTRLTVV.

The table lists this clonotype with many counts. The V call is TRBV5-6, the J call TRBJ2-5; the match to TRBD2 covers 11 bases. Trimming at V came to 3 bases and at J to 1 base, leaving 5 bases not matched to a gene. Germline CDR1 reads SGHDT; CDR2 reads YYEEEE. The CDR3 has 16 residues. The CDR3 region is CASSYWGTSGQETQYF. The CDR3 DNA reads as TGTGCCAGCAGCTATTGGGGGACTAGCGGCCAAGAGACCCAGTACTTC.

This clonotype was detected many times. The chain employs TRBV4-2 and TRBJ1-2; 10 nucleotides line up with TRBD1. V lost 4 bases to trimming and J lost 8 bases; unmatched junction nucleotides: 10. This CDR3 has 15 residues. Per germline, CDR1 LGHNA and CDR2 YNFKEQ. The CDR3 reads CASSPTGGASRGYTF. CDR3 nucleotides: TGTGCCAGCAGCCCGACAGGGGGCGCCTCGAGGGGCTACACCTTC.

A remark on this clonotype: Just one base apart from a much larger clone, this may be a read error. The J gene is TRBJ2-5, the V gene TRBV6-2 or TRBV6-3, with D possibly being TRBD1 (6 bases). The J call may be incorrect, as the DNA end agrees better with TRBJ2-7. CDR1 and CDR2 (germline): MNHEY, SVGEGT. CDR3 length: 16 amino acids. This chain's CDR3 is CASSYSWAGDKDEQYF. CDR3 DNA sequence: TGTGCCAGCAGTTACTCGTGGGCAGGGGACAAGGACGAGCAGTACTTC.

This clonotype was picked up many times. V is TRBV5-1 and J is TRBJ1-5; 8 bases are shared with TRBD1. Germline CDR1 and CDR2: SGHRS and YFSETQ. J gave up 2 bases and V 4 bases, and 5 bases lay outside the gene matches. The CDR3 runs 15 residues. The CDR3 region is CASSPGQGGNQPQHF. CDR3 DNA sequence: TGCGCCAGCAGCCCTGGACAGGGCGGCAATCAGCCCCAGCATTTT.

This chain joins TRBV20-1 and TRBJ1-5, with TRBD1 matching over 9 bases. Germline trimming cut 5 bases from V and 7 bases from J; bases unmatched to any gene: 9. This CDR3 is built from 14 residues. Germline V CDR1 and CDR2: DFQATT, SNEGSKA (reference sequence). Here the CDR3 reads CSASPGQGQQPQHF. Written as DNA, the CDR3 is TGCAGTGCTTCCCCGGGACAGGGTCAACAGCCCCAGCATTTT.

This clonotype was seen once. A much more abundant neighbour one base away suggests this may be a read error. The chain has TRBV7-9 and TRBJ2-1, with no clear D. The CDR3 covers 14 residues. Germline V gene lookup returns CDR1 SEHNR and CDR2 FQNEAQ (reference sequence). The V end was cut by 1 base, the J end by 13 bases, with 17 bases between. DNA of the CDR3: TGTGCCAGCAGCTTAGGAGGCAAACAAGAGACCCAGTTCTTC. As protein: CASSLGGKQETQFF. The full variable domain, with the rest looked up from reference TRBV7-9 and TRBJ2-1, is DTGVSQNPRHKITKRGQNVTFRCDPISEHNRLYWYRQTLGQGPEFLTYFQNEAQLEKSRLLSDRFSAERPKGSFSTLEIQRTEQGDSAMYLCASSLGGKQETQFFGPGTRLTVL.

Regarding this clonotype: Possible read error: a much larger clone is one base away. The chain couples TRBV15 to TRBJ2-1; D remains unclear. This CDR3 is built from 15 residues. With 0 bases removed from V and 0 bases from J, the gap between germline ends came to 6 bases. Looked up from germline, CDR1 is LNHNV and CDR2 is YYDKDF (reference sequence). This chain's CDR3 is CATSREFSSYNEQFF. CDR3 coding DNA: TGTGCCACCAGCAGAGAGTTTTCCTCCTACAATGAGCAGTTCTTC.